This is a list of T cell receptor beta chains from one sample in a study of molecular identifiers for immune sequencing clone quantification. In TCRdb, the PCR reads were re-called with MiXCR into one record per CDR3 protein. The repertoire holds about 320,000 distinct CDR3 sequences, with around a fifth as singletons. Sequenced input: naive CD8+ T cells from blood, with Jurkat cell RNA spiked in. The receptors originated from a human donor in good health. Some libraries in this study had Jurkat cell RNA spiked in. The CDR3 runs from the conserved cysteine through the conserved F or W. D genes are given only for firm matches. Clone size is shown for a subset of rows, as once, few, many or a class of expanded clone.

j_call clone_size v_call d_call cdr3_aa cdr3_nt
TRBJ1-2 - TRBV20-1 - CSARDKEAGVFYGYTF TGCAGTGCTAGAGATAAAGAAGCAGGGGTCTTCTATGGCTACACCTTC
TRBJ2-7 many TRBV20-1 - CSARDTPSYEQYF TGCAGTGCTAGAGATACACCCTCCTACGAGCAGTACTTC
TRBJ2-5 - TRBV6-5 - CASSYSNDPVETQYF TGTGCCAGCAGTTACTCCAACGACCCTGTGGAGACCCAGTACTTC
TRBJ2-7 few TRBV27 TRBD2 CASSLGTTIYEQYF TGTGCCAGCAGTTTAGGGACTACCATCTACGAGCAGTACTTC
TRBJ2-3 many TRBV12-3/TRBV12-4 - CASTWGRVEDTQYF TGTGCCAGCACGTGGGGCCGGGTGGAAGATACGCAGTATTTT
TRBJ2-7 - TRBV20-1 - CSCQPQGNYEQYF TGCAGTTGCCAACCCCAGGGTAACTACGAGCAGTACTTC
TRBJ2-4 many TRBV18 - CASSPPTGLAKNIQYF TGTGCCAGCTCACCACCGACGGGCCTAGCCAAAAACATTCAGTACTTC
TRBJ2-3 many TRBV30 - CAWSMTGYLDTQYF TGTGCCTGGAGTATGACAGGATACTTGGATACGCAGTATTTT
TRBJ2-2 few TRBV6-5 TRBD2 CASSPHLGLESQNTGELFF TGTGCCAGCAGCCCCCATCTCGGACTAGAGTCCCAGAACACCGGGGAGCTGTTTTTT
TRBJ2-7 - TRBV27 - CASRGTQLDYEQYF TGTGCCAGCCGCGGGACACAATTAGACTACGAGCAGTACTTC
TRBJ1-5 many TRBV6-5 - CASRPDRSNQPQHF TGTGCCAGCAGGCCGGACCGAAGCAATCAGCCCCAGCATTTT
TRBJ2-7 many TRBV19 - CASSPRVTVDEQYF TGTGCCAGTAGTCCCCGGGTAACGGTGGACGAGCAGTACTTC
TRBJ1-1 many TRBV12-3/TRBV12-4 - CASSPTAMNTEAFF TGTGCCAGCAGCCCAACCGCTATGAACACTGAAGCTTTCTTT
TRBJ2-1 - TRBV19 - CASSIPGNEQFF TGTGCCAGTAGTATTCCCGGGAATGAGCAGTTCTTC
TRBJ2-1 many TRBV4-3 - CASSQDRSSYNEQFF TGCGCCAGCAGCCAAGACAGGTCCTCCTACAATGAGCAGTTCTTC
TRBJ1-3 many TRBV5-6 - CASTSGTKIYF TGTGCCAGCACCTCCGGGACGAAGATATATTTT
TRBJ2-3 - TRBV24-1 - CATSGVGRVTDTQYF TGTGCCACCAGTGGAGTCGGAAGGGTCACAGATACGCAGTATTTT
TRBJ1-1 many TRBV7-2 - CASSLVGGEWEAFF TGTGCCAGCAGCTTAGTGGGGGGAGAGTGGGAGGCTTTCTTT
TRBJ2-7 many TRBV5-6 - CASSQGSWSYEQYF TGTGCCAGCAGCCAGGGGTCCTGGTCCTACGAGCAGTACTTC
TRBJ1-3 - TRBV7-9 - CASSLAGGDGNTIYF TGTGCCAGCAGCTTAGCAGGAGGAGATGGAAACACCATATATTTT
TRBJ2-5 many TRBV25-1 - CASSTLETQYF TGTGCCAGCAGTACCCTCGAGACCCAGTACTTC
TRBJ2-2 many TRBV7-3 - CASSRDSHTGELFF TGTGCCAGCAGCAGGGACTCTCACACCGGGGAGCTGTTTTTT
TRBJ2-2 - TRBV9 - CASSVTGSQGPAGELFF TGTGCCAGCAGCGTAACCGGGTCCCAGGGGCCGGCCGGGGAGCTGTTTTTT
TRBJ2-7 many TRBV30 - CAWTSGPALYEQYF TGTGCCTGGACCTCAGGGCCGGCGCTCTACGAGCAGTACTTC
TRBJ2-3 many TRBV29-1 - CSVELRTGGKEDTQYF TGCAGCGTTGAGTTGCGAACAGGCGGCAAGGAAGATACGCAGTATTTT
TRBJ2-7 many TRBV20-1 - CSAPPFGPGHGENEQYF TGCAGTGCTCCGCCCTTTGGGCCGGGACATGGGGAGAACGAGCAGTACTTC
TRBJ2-3 many TRBV5-1 TRBD1 CASSFLWDRTTDTQYF TGCGCCAGCAGCTTCTTATGGGACAGGACCACAGATACGCAGTATTTT
TRBJ1-4 - TRBV3-1 - CATSLATNEKLLF TGTGCCACCTCCCTAGCAACTAATGAAAAACTGCTTTTT
TRBJ2-7 many TRBV30 - CAWSGSSLGNEQYF TGTGCCTGGAGTGGCAGTTCCTTGGGTAACGAGCAGTACTTC
TRBJ1-1 many TRBV6-1 TRBD1 CASLDHPGGLGAEAFF TGTGCCAGCCTCGATCACCCAGGGGGATTGGGCGCTGAAGCTTTCTTT
TRBJ2-3 few TRBV7-9 TRBD1 CASSFWTGGTDTQYF TGTGCCAGCAGCTTCTGGACAGGGGGCACAGATACGCAGTATTTT
TRBJ1-1 few TRBV28 - CASSHDRSDTEAFF TGTGCCAGCAGCCATGACAGATCAGACACTGAAGCTTTCTTT
TRBJ2-5 many TRBV9 TRBD1 CASSVVGQGQETQYF TGTGCCAGCAGCGTAGTGGGACAGGGGCAAGAGACCCAGTACTTC
TRBJ2-6 many TRBV12-3/TRBV12-4 TRBD2 CASSFWLAGDRVRSGANVLTF TGTGCCAGCAGTTTTTGGCTAGCGGGGGACCGGGTACGGTCCGGGGCCAACGTCCTGACTTTC
TRBJ2-7 many TRBV4-3 TRBD1 CASSPAIPGQVYEQYF TGCGCCAGCAGCCCCGCTATACCGGGACAGGTATACGAGCAGTACTTC
TRBJ1-5 many TRBV4-1 TRBD1 CASSQVGQGFQPQHF TGCGCCAGCAGCCAAGTTGGACAGGGGTTCCAGCCCCAGCATTTT
TRBJ2-1 few TRBV3-1 - CASSRPRVYNEQFF TGTGCCAGCAGCCGACCTAGAGTTTACAATGAGCAGTTCTTC
TRBJ2-5 many TRBV7-2 - CASSLLPQEQETQYF TGTGCCAGCAGCTTATTACCCCAAGAACAAGAGACCCAGTACTTC
TRBJ1-1 many TRBV6-6 TRBD1 CASSYTFGTGLDTEAFF TGTGCCAGCAGTTATACCTTCGGGACAGGGTTAGACACTGAAGCTTTCTTT
TRBJ2-1 many TRBV11-2 - CAGRSYNEQFF TGTGCCGGGCGCTCCTACAATGAGCAGTTCTTC
TRBJ1-3 - TRBV20-1 - CSARDKGLSGNTIYF TGCAGTGCTAGAGATAAGGGGCTTTCTGGAAACACCATATATTTT
TRBJ2-2 - TRBV5-1 - CASSLPVGTGELFF TGCGCCAGCAGCTTGCCTGTGGGAACCGGGGAGCTGTTTTTT
TRBJ2-3 many TRBV5-1 TRBD1 CASSSGTGANTDTQYF TGCGCCAGCAGCTCCGGGACAGGGGCCAACACAGATACGCAGTATTTT
TRBJ2-5 - TRBV6-2/TRBV6-3 - CASSYITGAGETQYF TGTGCCAGCAGTTACATAACGGGGGCCGGGGAGACCCAGTACTTC
TRBJ1-1 many TRBV9 - CASSAGDLNTEAFF TGTGCCAGCAGCGCAGGGGACCTTAACACTGAAGCTTTCTTT
TRBJ1-2 - TRBV12-3/TRBV12-4 - CASSPFRNGGFYGYTF TGTGCCAGCAGCCCATTTAGAAATGGGGGCTTCTATGGCTACACCTTC
TRBJ1-1 many TRBV4-3 - CASSQESGQKAFF TGCGCCAGCAGCCAAGAGTCCGGACAGAAAGCTTTCTTT
TRBJ2-3 many TRBV7-2 - CASSLGWTPATDTQYF TGTGCCAGCAGCTTAGGATGGACTCCGGCCACAGATACGCAGTATTTT
TRBJ1-5 many TRBV28 TRBD1 CASTGTVNQPQHF TGTGCCAGCACCGGGACAGTCAATCAGCCCCAGCATTTT
TRBJ1-5 many TRBV2 - CASSAGMAQPQHF TGTGCCAGCAGTGCAGGGATGGCTCAGCCCCAGCATTTT
TRBJ2-7 many TRBV7-6 TRBD1 CASSLWDRDYEQYF TGTGCCAGCAGCCTCTGGGACAGGGATTACGAGCAGTACTTC
TRBJ2-7 few TRBV3-1 - CASSRDWGAFYEQYF TGTGCCAGCAGCCGAGATTGGGGGGCGTTCTACGAGCAGTACTTC
TRBJ2-7 - TRBV7-9 - CASSLATKYAYEQYF TGTGCCAGCAGCTTAGCTACAAAGTATGCCTACGAGCAGTACTTC